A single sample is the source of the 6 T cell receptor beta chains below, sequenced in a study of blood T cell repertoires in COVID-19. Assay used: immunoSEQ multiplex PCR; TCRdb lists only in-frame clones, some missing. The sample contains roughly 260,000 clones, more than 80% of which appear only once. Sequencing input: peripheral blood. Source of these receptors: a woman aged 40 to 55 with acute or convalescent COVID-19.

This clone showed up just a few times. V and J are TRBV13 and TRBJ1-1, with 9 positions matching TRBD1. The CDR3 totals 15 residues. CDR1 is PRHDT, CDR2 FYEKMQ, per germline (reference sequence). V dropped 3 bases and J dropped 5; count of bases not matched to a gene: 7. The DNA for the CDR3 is TGTGCCAGCAGCTTTTCCGGGACAGGGCGGACTGAAGCTTTCTTT. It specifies CASSFSGTGRTEAFF.

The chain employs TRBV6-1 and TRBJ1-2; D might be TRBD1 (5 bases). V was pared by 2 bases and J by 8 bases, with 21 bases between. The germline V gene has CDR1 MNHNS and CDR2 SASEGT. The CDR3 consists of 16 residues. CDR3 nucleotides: TGTGCCAGCAGTGAAAGGGAGCGGGGCCCCTTGCGGGGCTACACCTTC. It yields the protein CASSERERGPLRGYTF.

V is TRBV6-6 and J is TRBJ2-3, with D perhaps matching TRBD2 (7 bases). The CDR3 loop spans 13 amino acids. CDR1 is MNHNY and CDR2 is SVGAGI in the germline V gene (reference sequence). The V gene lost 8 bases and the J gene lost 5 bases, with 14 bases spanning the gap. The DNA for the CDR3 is TGTGCCAGCGGTGGCGGGGGCCAAGATACGCAGTATTTT. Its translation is CASGGGGQDTQYF.

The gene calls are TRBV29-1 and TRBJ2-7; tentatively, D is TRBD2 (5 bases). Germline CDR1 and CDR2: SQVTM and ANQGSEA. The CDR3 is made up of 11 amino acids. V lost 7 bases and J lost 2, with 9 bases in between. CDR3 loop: CSGPGTYEQYV. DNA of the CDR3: TGCAGCGGCCCGGGGACCTACGAGCAGTACGTC.

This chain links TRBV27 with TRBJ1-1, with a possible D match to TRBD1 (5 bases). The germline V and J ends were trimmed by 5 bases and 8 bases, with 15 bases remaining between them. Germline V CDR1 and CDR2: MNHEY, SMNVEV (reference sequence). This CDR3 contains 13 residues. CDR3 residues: CASSGRGIPEAFF. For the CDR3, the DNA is TGTGCCAGCAGTGGCCGGGGGATCCCGGAAGCTTTCTTT.

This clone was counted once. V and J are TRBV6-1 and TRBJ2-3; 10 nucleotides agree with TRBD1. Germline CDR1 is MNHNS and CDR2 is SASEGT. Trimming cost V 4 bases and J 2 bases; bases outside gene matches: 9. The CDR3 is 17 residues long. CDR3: CASSGLPGQGFTDTQYF. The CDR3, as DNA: TGTGCCAGCAGTGGACTCCCGGGACAGGGGTTCACAGATACGCAGTATTTT.